These T cell receptor beta chains were read from a single sample in a study of pediatric ulcerative colitis. Sequencing used immunoSEQ multiplex PCR; TCRdb keeps in-frame clones, though not all of them. The sample lists approximately 40,000 clones, 73% occurring once. Sequences were obtained from gut tissue. All receptors come from a boy younger than 18 with moderate ulcerative colitis. The CDR3 runs from the conserved cysteine through the conserved F or W. The D gene is left open where the match is weak. For some rows the clone size is stated as once, few or many, or as a class when expanded; others skip it.

CASSLIQGAYEQYF | TGTGCCAGCAGCTTAATACAGGGGGCGTACGAGCAGTACTTC | TRBD1 | few | TRBJ2-7 | TRBV7-2
CASSQTYRGGYTF | TGTGCCAGCAGCCAAACCTACAGGGGTGGCTACACCTTC | TRBD1 | few | TRBJ1-2 | TRBV13
CASSEAAYYGYTF | TGTGCCAGCAGTGAGGCAGCTTACTATGGCTACACCTTC | - | - | TRBJ1-2 | TRBV2
CASRTPRDEQYF | TGTGCCAGCAGAACCCCCAGGGACGAGCAGTACTTC | - | - | TRBJ2-7 | TRBV28
CASSFTPKNTEAFF | TGTGCCAGCAGTTTTACCCCCAAGAACACTGAAGCTTTCTTT | - | - | TRBJ1-1 | TRBV28
CASSPDRGLSDTQYF | TGTGCCAGCAGCCCTGACAGGGGTCTGTCAGATACGCAGTATTTT | TRBD1 | - | TRBJ2-3 | TRBV13
CASSFHRSNTGELFF | TGTGCCAGCAGCTTTCACAGATCGAACACCGGGGAGCTGTTTTTT | - | - | TRBJ2-2 | TRBV11-3
CASSLARANEKLFF | TGCGCCAGCAGCTTGGCCCGCGCTAATGAAAAACTGTTTTTT | - | medium-sized | TRBJ1-4 | TRBV5-1
CAWSGGLAGSYNEQFF | TGTGCCTGGAGTGGTGGACTAGCGGGGTCCTACAATGAGCAGTTCTTC | TRBD2 | - | TRBJ2-1 | TRBV30
CASSPGTGGREQYF | TGTGCCAGCAGTCCCGGGACAGGGGGGAGAGAGCAGTACTTC | TRBD1 | - | TRBJ2-7 | TRBV5-4
CASGLDSAIYNEQFF | TGTGCTAGTGGTTTGGACAGCGCTATTTACAATGAGCAGTTCTTC | - | - | TRBJ2-1 | TRBV12-5
CASSPGTDEKLFF | TGCGCCAGCAGCCCCGGGACGGATGAAAAACTGTTTTTT | - | - | TRBJ1-4 | TRBV5-1
CASSEWRQGRSGANVLTF | TGTGCCAGCAGTGAATGGCGGCAGGGAAGGTCTGGGGCCAACGTCCTGACTTTC | - | - | TRBJ2-6 | TRBV6-1
CASSSKQGAGEQYF | TGTGCCAGCAGCTCCAAACAGGGGGCAGGCGAGCAGTACTTC | TRBD1 | - | TRBJ2-7 | TRBV5-4
CASSWAGDQPQHF | TGCGCCAGCAGCTGGGCCGGGGATCAGCCCCAGCATTTT | - | once | TRBJ1-5 | TRBV5-1
CASRGQGAKGAGELFF | TGTGCCAGCAGGGGACAGGGGGCAAAGGGAGCCGGGGAGCTGTTTTTT | TRBD1 | - | TRBJ2-2 | TRBV28
CSYKVATGELFF | TGCAGCTACAAGGTCGCCACCGGGGAGCTGTTTTTT | - | - | TRBJ2-2 | TRBV29-1
CASSRGLAGVGEQYF | TGTGCCAGCAGCAGAGGACTAGCGGGAGTCGGCGAGCAGTACTTC | TRBD2 | - | TRBJ2-7 | TRBV7-8
CASSMGGRLSGANVLTF | TGTGCCAGTAGTATGGGGGGGCGCTTATCAGGGGCCAACGTCCTGACTTTC | - | - | TRBJ2-6 | TRBV19
CASSLSPRRWNEQFF | TGTGCTAGCAGCTTATCCCCCCGGAGGTGGAATGAGCAGTTCTTC | - | - | TRBJ2-1 | TRBV7-7
CSVMTDLEAFF | TGCAGCGTGATGACAGATTTAGAAGCTTTCTTT | - | - | TRBJ1-1 | TRBV29-1
CASEEANTQYF | TGTGCCTCTGAGGAGGCGAATACGCAGTATTTT | - | - | TRBJ2-3 | TRBV15
CASSLDHSQPQHF | TGCGCCAGCAGCTTGGATCATAGTCAGCCCCAGCATTTT | - | - | TRBJ1-5 | TRBV5-1
CASTRLAGGNRNEQFF | TGTGCCAGCACCAGACTAGCGGGAGGGAACCGCAATGAGCAGTTCTTC | TRBD2 | - | TRBJ2-1 | TRBV7-8
CASSFPYEQYF | TGTGCCAGCAGTTTCCCTTACGAGCAGTACTTC | - | - | TRBJ2-7 | TRBV6-1
CSVEDWAGRTDTQYF | TGCAGCGTTGAAGATTGGGCAGGACGTACAGATACGCAGTATTTT | - | - | TRBJ2-3 | TRBV29-1
CASSVQGTGNTIYF | TGTGCCAGCAGTGTGCAGGGCACTGGAAACACCATATATTTT | - | - | TRBJ1-3 | TRBV2
CASSPPTSHPQGTQYF | TGTGCCAGCTCACCACCGACTTCTCACCCTCAAGGTACGCAGTATTTT | - | - | TRBJ2-3 | TRBV18